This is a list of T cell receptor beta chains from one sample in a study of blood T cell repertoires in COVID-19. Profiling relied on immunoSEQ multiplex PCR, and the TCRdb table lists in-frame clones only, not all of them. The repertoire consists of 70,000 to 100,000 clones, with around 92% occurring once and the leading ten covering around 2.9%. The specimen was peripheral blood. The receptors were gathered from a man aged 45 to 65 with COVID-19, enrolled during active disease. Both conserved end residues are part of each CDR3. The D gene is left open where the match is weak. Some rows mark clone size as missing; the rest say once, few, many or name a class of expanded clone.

TGCAGCGTTGCGGCAGTAGAAACGGGGCCCCAGCATTTT | CSVAAVETGPQHF | TRBV29-1 | NA | NA | TRBJ1-5
TGTGCCACCAGCAGAGACAGGCCCTACGAGCAGTACTTC | CATSRDRPYEQYF | TRBV15 | NA | NA | TRBJ2-7
TGTGCCTGGAGTGAGGGTGGGGCAGGGAACACCGGGGAGCTGTTTTTT | CAWSEGGAGNTGELFF | TRBV30 | NA | NA | TRBJ2-2
TGCGCCAGCAGCTTGCTCCTTAGCGGGGACACCGGGGAGCTGTTTTTT | CASSLLLSGDTGELFF | TRBV5-1 | NA | TRBD2 | TRBJ2-2
TGCGCCAGCAGCTTGGAACAGGGGGCGCGGGGGGCCAACGTCCTGACTTTC | CASSLEQGARGANVLTF | TRBV5-1 | NA | TRBD1 | TRBJ2-6
TGTGCCAGCAGCTTGGCTAGCGGGGCTCTCCTCGAGACCCAGTACTTC | CASSLASGALLETQYF | TRBV5-4 | few | TRBD2 | TRBJ2-5
TGCGCCAGCAGCTTAGATCGGCCAGGGGGGTCCGATACGCAGTATTTT | CASSLDRPGGSDTQYF | TRBV5-1 | NA | NA | TRBJ2-3
TGTGCCAGCAGTTCACCCCCCTCTAGCGGTACAGATACGCAGTATTTT | CASSSPPSSGTDTQYF | TRBV28 | NA | TRBD2 | TRBJ2-3
TGTGCCAGCAGTCCAGGACTAGCGGGGGAGCCTCGCTCCTACAATGAGCAGTTCTTC | CASSPGLAGEPRSYNEQFF | TRBV27 | once | TRBD2 | TRBJ2-1
TGTGCCACTCAAAACAGGGTCGGCGAGACCCAGTACTTC | CATQNRVGETQYF | TRBV10-3 | NA | NA | TRBJ2-5
TGTGCCAGCAGCCAAGACGACAGGTATTCACCCCTCCACTTT | CASSQDDRYSPLHF | TRBV3-1/TRBV3-2 | NA | NA | TRBJ1-6
TGTGCCAGCCGACTGAACTCTGGAAACACCATATATTTT | CASRLNSGNTIYF | TRBV12-3/TRBV12-4 | NA | NA | TRBJ1-3
TGTGCCAGCAGCCAAAGCGGGGACAGGGGCTGGGACACTGAAGCTTTCTTT | CASSQSGDRGWDTEAFF | TRBV3-1/TRBV3-2 | NA | TRBD1 | TRBJ1-1
TGTGCCAGCAGCCCATCTAGCGGGGGGAAGACCCAGTACTTC | CASSPSSGGKTQYF | TRBV7-2 | NA | TRBD2 | TRBJ2-5
TGTGCCAGCAGCCCCGGCGGAGGGAAAAACGTCCATAAACTGTTTTTT | CASSPGGGKNVHKLFF | TRBV5-4 | NA | NA | TRBJ1-4
TGCGCCAGCAGCCAGGGGACAGGGGGGACTGAAGCTTTCTTT | CASSQGTGGTEAFF | TRBV5-1 | NA | TRBD1 | TRBJ1-1
TGTGCCAGCAGCCAGGGGGGCACCGGGGAGCTGTTTTTT | CASSQGGTGELFF | TRBV7-9 | NA | NA | TRBJ2-2
TGTGCCAGCAGCTCCTATGACAGGGGGCTTGATCAGTTCTTC | CASSSYDRGLDQFF | TRBV7-2 | NA | TRBD1 | TRBJ2-1
TGTGCCAGCAGCCAACCGGACAGGGAAAGAAACACCATATATTTT | CASSQPDRERNTIYF | TRBV3-1/TRBV3-2 | NA | TRBD1 | TRBJ1-3
TGTGCCAGCAGCCGAGGTGTCAGCCTCACTGAAGCTTTCTTT | CASSRGVSLTEAFF | TRBV3-1/TRBV3-2 | NA | NA | TRBJ1-1
TGTGCCAGCAGTGAAAGGGGGAATACGCAGTATTTT | CASSERGNTQYF | TRBV2 | NA | NA | TRBJ2-3
TGTGCCAGCAGCCAATTATCCGGGAACACTGAAGCTTTCTTT | CASSQLSGNTEAFF | TRBV3-1/TRBV3-2 | NA | NA | TRBJ1-1
TGTGCCAGCATTTCGGGTGGGGCTGGGGTTTGGCCCCAGCATTTT | CASISGGAGVWPQHF | TRBV6-5 | NA | NA | TRBJ1-5
TGCAGCGCCTCACAGGGGGCGTCTTTTTCTTATGGCTACACCTTC | CSASQGASFSYGYTF | TRBV29-1 | NA | TRBD1 | TRBJ1-2
TGTGCCAGCCACGGAGGGGGCCGTTCACCCCTCCACTTT | CASHGGGRSPLHF | TRBV27 | NA | TRBD1 | TRBJ1-6
TGTGCCGGAGGGGACAGGAAAGTAGGTTATGGCTACACCTTC | CAGGDRKVGYGYTF | TRBV6-5 | few | TRBD1 | TRBJ1-2
TGTGCCAGCACACGGGTCACAGGGGGAGGGTCACCCCTCCACTTT | CASTRVTGGGSPLHF | TRBV11-2 | NA | TRBD1 | TRBJ1-6
TGTGCCAGCAGTGGAGCCAGGGGGCCACTAGCCAAAAACATTCAGTACTTC | CASSGARGPLAKNIQYF | TRBV6-1 | NA | TRBD1 | TRBJ2-4
TGTGCCAGCAGAGGCGACAAATATAGCAATCAGCCCCAGCATTTT | CASRGDKYSNQPQHF | TRBV28 | NA | NA | TRBJ1-5
TGTGCCAGCAGTTTTAATCCCCAGGGGGTGCGGCCCTACGAGCAGTACTTC | CASSFNPQGVRPYEQYF | TRBV28 | NA | TRBD1 | TRBJ2-7
TGCGCCAGCAGCCAACCGGGACGCGGGGCTAATTCACCCCTCCACTTT | CASSQPGRGANSPLHF | TRBV4-1 | NA | NA | TRBJ1-6
TGCGCCAGCAGCTCTGGACAGGGAGAAACTGAAGCTTTCTTT | CASSSGQGETEAFF | TRBV5-1 | NA | TRBD1 | TRBJ1-1
TGTGCCAGCAGCTTAACGGCAGGGTCAATACGCGCTGAAGCTTTCTTT | CASSLTAGSIRAEAFF | TRBV7-9 | once | NA | TRBJ1-1
TGTGCCAGCAGCTTAGGGGTAGCGGGGGGACGTGAGCAGTTCTTC | CASSLGVAGGREQFF | TRBV7-6 | NA | TRBD2 | TRBJ2-1
TGTGCCAGCAGTTACTCGCGGGGAGATCAGCCCCAGCATTTT | CASSYSRGDQPQHF | TRBV6-5 | NA | NA | TRBJ1-5
TGTGCCAGCAGCATAGGACAGGGCTCAGATACGCAGTATTTT | CASSIGQGSDTQYF | TRBV5-8 | NA | TRBD1 | TRBJ2-3
TGTGCCAGCAGCAAAGCGCTGGCAGTTCCCGCCGAGCAGTACTTC | CASSKALAVPAEQYF | TRBV21-1 | NA | NA | TRBJ2-7
TGTGCCAGCAGCTTGTATAGGACAGGGGGCATTTTCCAAGAGACCCAGTACTTC | CASSLYRTGGIFQETQYF | TRBV5-5 | NA | TRBD1 | TRBJ2-5
TGTGCCAGCAGCGCAGGTGAAGGCTCTGGAAACACCATATATTTT | CASSAGEGSGNTIYF | TRBV9 | NA | NA | TRBJ1-3
TGTGCCTGGATATCCGGGGAGACCCAGTACTTC | CAWISGETQYF | TRBV30 | NA | NA | TRBJ2-5
TGTGCCACCAGTGATGCCGGGACAGGGCATGGCTACACCTTC | CATSDAGTGHGYTF | TRBV24-1 | few | TRBD1 | TRBJ1-2